A single sample is the source of the 7 T cell receptor beta chains below, sequenced in a study of CD8+ T cells in alopecia areata. The treatment is: oral pan-JAK inhibitor, 5-10 mg twice daily. cDNA reverse transcribed from extracted RNA served as the sequencing template. The method was immunoSEQ multiplex PCR; TCRdb's version includes in-frame clones alone and lacks a portion of them. The sample has about 210,000 clones, 64% seen once. Sequences were derived from CD4+ T cells sorted from blood, sampled at week 4, from a patient treated with tofacitinib. Every receptor here comes from a human donor with alopecia areata.

This clone was picked up a small number of times. The J gene is TRBJ1-1, the V gene TRBV11-1, with D possibly matching TRBD1 (5 bases). V was cut by 3 bases and J by 6 bases, with 17 bases left in between. The CDR3 loop spans 15 amino acids. The germline V gene has CDR1 SGHAT and CDR2 FQDESV (reference sequence). This chain's CDR3 is CASSLGGVWSAEAFF. The DNA of the CDR3 is TGTGCCAGCAGCTTGGGAGGGGTATGGAGTGCTGAAGCTTTCTTT. The variable domain in full, with the rest retrieved from reference TRBV11-1 and TRBJ1-1, is EAEVAQSPRYKITEKSQAVAFWCDPISGHATLYWYRQILGQGPELLVQFQDESVVDDSQLPKDRFSAERLKGVDSTLKIQPAELGDSAMYLCASSLGGVWSAEAFFGQGTRLTVV.

This sequence joins TRBV10-2 and TRBJ1-5; 9 bases line up with TRBD1. Germline-derived CDR1 and CDR2 are WSHSY and SAAADI. The V and J ends lost 3 bases and 6 bases, in that order; junction bases with no gene match: 12. This CDR3 comprises 17 residues. CDR3: CASSELQGAKHRQPQHF. The CDR3 DNA is TGCGCCAGCAGTGAACTACAGGGGGCGAAGCATCGTCAGCCCCAGCATTTT.

The rearrangement links TRBV19 to TRBJ2-1; TRBD1 matches 8 bases. J gave up 2 bases and V 3 bases, and 3 bases lay outside the gene matches. The CDR3 is made up of 15 amino acids. Germline V CDR1 and CDR2: LNHDA, SQIVND (reference sequence). The CDR3: CASSIDRGPYNEQFF. DNA for the CDR3: TGTGCCAGTAGTATCGACAGGGGCCCCTACAATGAGCAGTTCTTC.

The chain recombines TRBV7-2 with TRBJ2-5; 8 nucleotides line up with TRBD2. Per the germline V gene, CDR1 is SGHTA and CDR2 is FQGNSA. Losses at the gene ends were 5 bases for V and 5 bases for J; bases not matched to a gene: 7. The CDR3 totals 14 residues. The CDR3 protein is CASSGGLALETQYF. Written as DNA, the CDR3 is TGTGCCAGCAGCGGAGGACTAGCCCTGGAGACCCAGTACTTC.

V and J are TRBV5-4 and TRBJ1-3; D unresolved. V was shortened by 1 base and J by 0 bases, with 8 bases between the two germline ends. The CDR3 extends over 15 amino acids. CDR1 is SGHNT, CDR2 YYREEE, per germline (reference sequence). The CDR3 DNA follows: TGTGCCAGCAGCTTGACCGGAACCTCTGGAAACACCATATATTTT. It codes for CASSLTGTSGNTIYF. The whole variable domain, filled in from reference TRBV5-4 and TRBJ1-3, reads ETGVTQSPTHLIKTRGQQVTLRCSSQSGHNTVSWYQQALGQGPQFIFQYYREEENGRGNFPPRFSGLQFPNYSSELNVNALELDDSALYLCASSLTGTSGNTIYFGEGSWLTVV.

Only a few counts were recorded for this clone. The chain links TRBV4-2 to TRBJ2-3, with D unresolved. Trimming took off 3 bases at V and 2 bases at J, with 12 bases between the two ends. Germline values: CDR1 LGHNA, CDR2 YNFKEQ. The CDR3 runs 15 residues. CDR3 DNA sequence: TGTGCCAGCAGCCAGGGGTCGGCGATCACAGATACGCAGTATTTT. It is translated as CASSQGSAITDTQYF.

This clone was detected once. The chain employs TRBV4-1 and TRBJ1-2, with D uncertain. The ends were cut back, 1 base at V and 7 bases at J, with 19 bases in the middle. The germline CDR1 and CDR2 sequences are MGHRA and YSYEKL. The CDR3 contains 16 residues. CDR3 bases: TGCGCCAGCAGCCAAGGTCCTGGCCAAGGGCAGGCTGGCTACACCTTC. It specifies CASSQGPGQGQAGYTF.